What follows is one T cell receptor beta chain and its context. Antigen specificity is unknown. The source of the sample is a study of CXCR3-negative and CXCR3-positive naive CD8 T cells. Study conclusions and caveats: Greater hydrophobicity was found in TRB CDR3s of CXCR3-positive naive cells than of CXCR3-negative naive cells. Each naive subset displayed comparably high diversity, whereas memory CD8+ cells displayed much lower diversity.

Germline V gene sequence: CDR1 SQVTM, CDR2 ANQGSEA. The CDR3 consists of 15 residues. In preparing the TRB cDNA libraries, 5' RACE with UMI labels was used. Using the 5' RACE reads, TCRdb records one entry per CDR3 protein without DNA. The table lists tens of thousands of distinct CDR3 sequences, with 0.53% in the top ten. The chain carries TRBV29-1 and TRBJ2-7; with no DNA, the TCRdb D assignment of TRBD1 cannot be verified. The sequenced sample was naive CXCR3+ CD8+ T cells from blood. The subset denotes: CD45RO-CCR7+CD27+CD95- naive CD8+ T cells expressing CXCR3 (TNR3+). This receptor was obtained from a human donor in good health. Some clones in this sample may be carry-over from other donors' samples. CDR3 sequence: CSVEDPGQGFYEQYF.